In its sample, the clone carrying this TCR beta chain was seen once. The CDR3 consists of 15 residues. The germline V and J ends were trimmed by 1 base and 0 bases, with 5 bases remaining between them. Germline loops: CDR1 SGHRS, CDR2 YFSETQ. The sample comes from a study of blood T cell repertoires in COVID-19. Measured with immunoSEQ multiplex PCR; TCRdb has only the in-frame clones, and not every one. Of 200,000 or so clones listed, 84% were seen once; the top ten hold around 20%. The chain is built from TRBV5-1 and TRBJ2-6; no clear D. This receptor was identified in a human donor in a cohort sampled during active COVID-19. The specimen sequenced was peripheral blood. The CDR3 sequence: CASSLQVSGANVLTF. The DNA for the CDR3 is TGCGCCAGCAGCTTGCAGGTCTCTGGGGCCAACGTCCTGACTTTC. Full variable domain (rest looked up from reference TRBV5-1 and TRBJ2-6): KAGVTQTPRYLIKTRGQQVTLSCSPISGHRSVSWYQQTPGQGLQFLFEYFSETQRNKGNFPGRFSGRQFSNSRSEMNVSTLELGDSALYLCASSLQVSGANVLTFGAGSRLTVL.